The sequence of this T cell receptor (beta chain) was determined in a study of T cell responses to AZD1222 COVID-19 vaccine. Study-wide findings and caveats: Possibly, clonal diversity was underestimated; donors were largely white British and included more females.

CDR1 and CDR2 from the germline V gene are KGHSH and LQKENI. This CDR3 is 15 amino acids long. J lost 0 bases, V lost 2 bases, and 3 bases had no gene match. The data were produced by immunoSEQ multiplex PCR, yet TCRdb's version contains in-frame clones alone and is incomplete. Here the sample spans 170,000 or so clones, just over 90% being singletons. This clone was observed a single time. Its specificity is unknown. The chain employs TRBV18 and TRBJ1-2; the match to TRBD1 covers 7 bases. The sequence was obtained from an adult in good health. Sequencing used peripheral blood, obtained on day 0 of AZD1222 vaccination. CDR3 in amino acids: CASSPRQGTNYGYTF. CDR3 bases: TGTGCCAGCTCACCAAGACAGGGAACTAACTATGGCTACACCTTC.